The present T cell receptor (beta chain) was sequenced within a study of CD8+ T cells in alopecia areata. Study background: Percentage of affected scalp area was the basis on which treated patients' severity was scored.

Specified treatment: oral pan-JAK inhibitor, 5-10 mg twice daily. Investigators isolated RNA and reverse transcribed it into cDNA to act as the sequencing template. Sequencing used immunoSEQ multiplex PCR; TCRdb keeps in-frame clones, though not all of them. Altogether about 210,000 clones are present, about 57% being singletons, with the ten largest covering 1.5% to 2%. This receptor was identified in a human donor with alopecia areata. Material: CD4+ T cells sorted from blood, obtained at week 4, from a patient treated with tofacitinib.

As DNA, the CDR3 is TGCGCCAGCAGCCAAGACCGGGGACCGGCTAAACCTAATCTCAACTATGGCTACACCTTC. Amino acid sequence: CASSQDRGPAKPNLNYGYTF. This sequence joins TRBV4-3 and TRBJ1-2, with D perhaps TRBD1 (5 bases). Germline lookup yields CDR1 LGHNA and CDR2 YSLEER. The germline V and J ends were trimmed by 0 bases and 2 bases, with 25 bases remaining between them. The CDR3 is 20 residues long.